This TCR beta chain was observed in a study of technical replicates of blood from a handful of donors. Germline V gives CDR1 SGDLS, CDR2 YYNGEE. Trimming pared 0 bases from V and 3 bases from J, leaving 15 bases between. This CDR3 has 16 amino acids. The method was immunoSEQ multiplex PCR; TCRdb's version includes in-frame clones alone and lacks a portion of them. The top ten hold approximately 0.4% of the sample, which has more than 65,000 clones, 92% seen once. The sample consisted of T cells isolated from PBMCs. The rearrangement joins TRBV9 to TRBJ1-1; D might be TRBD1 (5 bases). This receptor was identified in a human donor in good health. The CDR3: CASSVAGLSGDTEAFF. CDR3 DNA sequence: TGTGCCAGCAGCGTAGCTGGGTTATCGGGGGACACTGAAGCTTTCTTT.